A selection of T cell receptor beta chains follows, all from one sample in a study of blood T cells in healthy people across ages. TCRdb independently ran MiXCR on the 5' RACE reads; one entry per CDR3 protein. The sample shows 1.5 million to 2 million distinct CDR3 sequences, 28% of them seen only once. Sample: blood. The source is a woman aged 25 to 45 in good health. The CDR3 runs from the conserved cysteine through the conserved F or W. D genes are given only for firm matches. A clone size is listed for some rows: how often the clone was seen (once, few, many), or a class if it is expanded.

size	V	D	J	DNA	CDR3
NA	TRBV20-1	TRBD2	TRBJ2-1	TGCAGTGCTAGAAGGGCGGGAGGGGTCTACAATGAGCAGTTCTTC	CSARRAGGVYNEQFF
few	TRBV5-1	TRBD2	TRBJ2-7	TGCGCCAGCAGCTTTGGGGGGGAAACGAGCGGGCAGTACTTC	CASSFGGETSGQYF
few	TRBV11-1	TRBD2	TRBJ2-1	TGTGCCAGCAGTCGACTAGCGGGAGGGAGCAATGAGCAGTTCTTC	CASSRLAGGSNEQFF
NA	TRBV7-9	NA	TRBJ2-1	TGTGCCAGCAGTTCCAGGGTATCTGCCTACAATGAGCAGTTCTTC	CASSSRVSAYNEQFF
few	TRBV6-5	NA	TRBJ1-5	TGCGCCAGCAGTTATACAGGAAGCAATCAGCCCCAGCATTTT	CASSYTGSNQPQHF
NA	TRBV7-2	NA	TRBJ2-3	TGTGCCAGCAGTAGATATATTTCTAGCACAGATACGCAGTATTTT	CASSRYISSTDTQYF
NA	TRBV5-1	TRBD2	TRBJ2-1	TGCGCCAGCAGCTCCCAAGCGGGACCTAGAAACAATGAGCAGTTCTTC	CASSSQAGPRNNEQFF
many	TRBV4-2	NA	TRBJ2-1	TGTGCCAGCAGCCAAGTGGGGCAGGGATCGCATGAGCAGTTCTTC	CASSQVGQGSHEQFF
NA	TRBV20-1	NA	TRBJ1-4	TGCAGTGCCATAGACCGGGACGGGAGGGAAAAACTGTTTTTT	CSAIDRDGREKLFF
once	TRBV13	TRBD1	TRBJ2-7	TGTGCCAGCAGAGCGACCCGGACAGGGGCGAATCCTAAGCAGTACTTC	CASRATRTGANPKQYF
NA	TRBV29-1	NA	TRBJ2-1	TGCAGCGCCCGGGACTTTTCCTACAATGAGCAGGTCTTC	CSARDFSYNEQVF
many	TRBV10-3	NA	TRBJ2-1	TGTGCCATCAGTGAGACAAACAATGAGCAGTTCTTC	CAISETNNEQFF
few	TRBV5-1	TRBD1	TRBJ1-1	TGCGCCAGCAGGACGGGACAGGGGAACACTGAAGCTTTCTTT	CASRTGQGNTEAFF
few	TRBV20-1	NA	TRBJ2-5	TGCAGTGGGGGGGGCGGCCAAGAGACCCAGTACTTC	CSGGGGQETQYF
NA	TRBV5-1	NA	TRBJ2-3	TGCACCAGCAGCTTGGGACAAGACACAGATACGCAGTATTTT	CTSSLGQDTDTQYF
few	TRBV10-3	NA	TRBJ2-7	TGTGCCACCGACCGGGACTTCTCCCACTACGAGCAGTACTTC	CATDRDFSHYEQYF
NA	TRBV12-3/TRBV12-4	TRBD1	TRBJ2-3	TGTGCCAGCAGTCTTCTCTTGACAGGGGGCGCAGATATGCAGTATTTT	CASSLLLTGGADMQYF
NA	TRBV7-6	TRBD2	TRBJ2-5	TGTGCCAGCAGCTCAACTGACGGGGGGGAGACCCAGTACTTC	CASSSTDGGETQYF
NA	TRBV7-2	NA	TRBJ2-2	TGTGCCAGCAGCTCGAGGCGGACTACCGGGGAGCTGTTTTTT	CASSSRRTTGELFF
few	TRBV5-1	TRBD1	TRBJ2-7	TGCGCCAGCAGCATAACGGACAGGGACGAGCAGTACTTC	CASSITDRDEQYF
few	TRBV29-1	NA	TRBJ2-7	TGCAGCGTTCTTGCGGTCAGAGAGAAGGAGCAGTACTTC	CSVLAVREKEQYF
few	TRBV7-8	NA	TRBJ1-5	TGTGCCAGCAGGTCTTCCGGGGGCCTTAGCAATCAGCCCCAGCATTTT	CASRSSGGLSNQPQHF